This T cell receptor beta chain comes out of a study of T cell repertoires in cytomegalovirus infection (dated by TCRdb to about 2019). In the study overall: Peptide stimulations targeted recently identified HLA-C-restricted CMV epitopes, whose presentation resists viral immunomodulation, together with well-studied HLA-B-restricted epitopes. The HLA type of each donor mattered for the analysis, because public TCR beta signatures pointed to carriage of CMV infection along with the matching HLA type. Summary of the overall study and its limitations: The ex vivo response was dominated by HLA-C-restricted CMV-specific TCR beta clonotypes, and the single most frequent clonotype in two of eight donors was supplied by these HLA-C-restricted clonotypes. Carriers of CMV infection plus the relevant HLA type were discriminated by the cumulative frequency of public TCR beta family members in the study cohort and in an independent roughly 400-donor cohort.

What the treatment or condition label conveys for this sample: in vitro stimulation with specific CMV peptide epitopes to enrich CMV-specific T cells. CDR3 length: 17 amino acids, cysteine to phenylalanine. Kept here is only the CDR3 DNA, which spans 51 bases and is read in frame from base 1. CDR1 and CDR2 are read off the germline V gene as SGDLS and YYNGEE. From V the trimming removes 3 bases and from J it removes 0 bases, while the gene matches leave 3 bases of the junction unaccounted for. Note on this clonotype: What antigen it recognizes has not been identified. No much larger clonotype is one base removed from it; base qualities were not supplied.

The reads were generated on an Illumina HiSeq 1500. TCRdb trimmed public reads at Q25 via fastp, called clones via MiXCR and kept in-frame beta chains. For every CDR3 protein sequence, its rows merge into one entry that carries the most common genes and DNA. This sample is represented by hundreds of thousands of distinct CDR3 sequences; around 29% of them were singletons. Clones ranked in the top ten supply over 11% of the sample. Here the chain combines TRBV9 and TRBJ2-2; 12 bases in the junction line up with TRBD2. This specimen was cultured CD8+ T cells from PBMCs, taken from culture after CMV antigen stimulation. The receptor was derived from a human donor in good health (CMV status not recorded). Some clones in this sample may be carry-over from other donors' samples. CDR3 reads: CASSGRLAGANTGELFF. The nucleotides are TGTGCCAGCAGCGGGAGACTAGCGGGGGCGAACACCGGGGAGCTGTTTTTT.